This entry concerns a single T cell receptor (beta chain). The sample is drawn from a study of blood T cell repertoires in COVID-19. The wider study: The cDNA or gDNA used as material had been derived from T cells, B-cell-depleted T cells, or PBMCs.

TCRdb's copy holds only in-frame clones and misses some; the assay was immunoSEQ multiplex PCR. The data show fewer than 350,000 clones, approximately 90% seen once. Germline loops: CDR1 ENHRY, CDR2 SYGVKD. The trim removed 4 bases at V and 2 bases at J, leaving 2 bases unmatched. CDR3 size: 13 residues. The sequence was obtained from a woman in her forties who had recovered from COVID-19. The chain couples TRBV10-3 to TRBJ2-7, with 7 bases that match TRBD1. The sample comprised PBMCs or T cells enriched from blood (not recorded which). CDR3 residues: CAISGQGPYEQYF. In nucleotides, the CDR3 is TGTGCCATCAGTGGACAGGGCCCCTACGAGCAGTACTTC.